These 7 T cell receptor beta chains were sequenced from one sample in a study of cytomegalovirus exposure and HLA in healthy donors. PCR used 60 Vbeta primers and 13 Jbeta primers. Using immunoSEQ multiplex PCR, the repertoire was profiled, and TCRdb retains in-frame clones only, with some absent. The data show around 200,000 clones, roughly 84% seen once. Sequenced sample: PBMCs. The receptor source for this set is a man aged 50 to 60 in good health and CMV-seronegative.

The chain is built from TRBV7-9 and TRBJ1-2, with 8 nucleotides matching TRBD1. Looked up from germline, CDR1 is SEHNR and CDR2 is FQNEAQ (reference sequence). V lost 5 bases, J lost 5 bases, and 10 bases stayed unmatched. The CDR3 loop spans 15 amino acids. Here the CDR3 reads CASSPGQANSYGYTF. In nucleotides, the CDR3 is TGTGCCAGCAGCCCGGGACAGGCGAATTCGTATGGCTACACCTTC.

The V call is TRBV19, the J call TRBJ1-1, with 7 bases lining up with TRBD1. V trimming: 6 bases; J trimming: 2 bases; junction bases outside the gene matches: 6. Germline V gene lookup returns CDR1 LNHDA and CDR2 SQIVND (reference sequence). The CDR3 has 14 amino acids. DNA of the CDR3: TGTGCCAGTAGCCTCACAGGGGCTAACACTGAAGCTTTCTTT. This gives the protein CASSLTGANTEAFF.

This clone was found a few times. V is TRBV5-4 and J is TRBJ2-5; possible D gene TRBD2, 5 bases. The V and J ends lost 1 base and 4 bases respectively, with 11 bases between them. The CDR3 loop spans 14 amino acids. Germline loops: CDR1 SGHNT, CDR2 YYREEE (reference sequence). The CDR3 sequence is CASSLKVRGETQYF. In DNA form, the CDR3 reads TGTGCCAGCAGCTTGAAGGTTCGGGGAGAGACCCAGTACTTC. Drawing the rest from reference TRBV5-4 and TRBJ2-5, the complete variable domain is ETGVTQSPTHLIKTRGQQVTLRCSSQSGHNTVSWYQQALGQGPQFIFQYYREEENGRGNFPPRFSGLQFPNYSSELNVNALELDDSALYLCASSLKVRGETQYFGPGTRLLVL.

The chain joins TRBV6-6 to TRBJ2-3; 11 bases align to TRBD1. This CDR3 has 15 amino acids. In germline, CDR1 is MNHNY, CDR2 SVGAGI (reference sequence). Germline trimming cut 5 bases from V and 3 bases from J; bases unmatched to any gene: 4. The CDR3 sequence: CASSGRDRGTDTQYF. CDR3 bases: TGTGCCAGCAGTGGGCGGGACAGGGGGACAGATACGCAGTATTTT.

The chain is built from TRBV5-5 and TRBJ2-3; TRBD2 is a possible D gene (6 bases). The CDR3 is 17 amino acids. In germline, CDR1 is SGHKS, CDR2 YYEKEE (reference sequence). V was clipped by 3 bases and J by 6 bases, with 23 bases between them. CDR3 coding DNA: TGTGCCAGCAGCTCGCCGGTGGACTATTCGGTTTGGGATACGCAGTATTTT. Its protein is CASSSPVDYSVWDTQYF.

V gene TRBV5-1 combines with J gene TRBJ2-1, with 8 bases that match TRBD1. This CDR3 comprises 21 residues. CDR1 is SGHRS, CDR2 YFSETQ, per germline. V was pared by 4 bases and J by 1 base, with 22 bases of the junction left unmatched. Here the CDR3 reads CASSIQGARSRLFGSYNEQFF. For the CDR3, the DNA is TGCGCCAGCAGCATCCAGGGGGCCCGCTCCCGGCTATTCGGTTCCTACAATGAGCAGTTCTTC.

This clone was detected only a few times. CDR3 coding DNA: TGTGCCAGCAGCCAGGAAATGGCCGACAGCAACTATGGCTACACCTTC. It is translated as CASSQEMADSNYGYTF. This chain joins TRBV4-2 and TRBJ1-2; tentative D call: TRBD1 (5 bases). There are 16 residues in the CDR3. CDR1 is LGHNA, CDR2 YNFKEQ, per germline. V was shortened by 3 bases and J by 2 bases, with 16 bases between the two germline ends.